Each of the 9 T cell receptor beta chains below was sequenced from the same sample in a study of T cells in localized non-small cell lung cancer. Measured with immunoSEQ multiplex PCR; TCRdb has only the in-frame clones, and not every one. The profile shows roughly 30,000 clones, about 80% of them singletons. The source was peripheral blood mononuclear cells, collected before any cancer treatment. The receptors originated from a man aged 40-75 years with stage III lung adenocarcinoma.

The rearrangement links TRBV5-4 to TRBJ1-3; D is uncertain. Deletions cut 0 bases from V and 1 base from J, with 8 bases between. The CDR3 has 15 residues. Germline lookup yields CDR1 SGHNT and CDR2 YYREEE (reference sequence). CDR3 amino acids: CASSLDMKSGNTIYF. CDR3 sequence (DNA): TGTGCCAGCAGCTTGGACATGAAATCTGGAAACACCATATATTTT.

This clone was recorded a few times. This sequence joins TRBV30 and TRBJ1-5; no clear D gene. Trimming cost V 5 bases and J 0 bases, with 11 bases left between them. Germline-derived CDR1 and CDR2 are GTSNPN and SVGIG (reference sequence). The CDR3 has 14 amino acids. CDR3 protein: CAWGGSYSNQPQHF. The CDR3 DNA follows: TGTGCCTGGGGTGGGAGTTATAGCAATCAGCCCCAGCATTTT.

This sequence joins TRBV2 and TRBJ1-5; 8 bases align to TRBD1. Looked up from germline, CDR1 is SNHLY and CDR2 is FYNNEI. J gave up 6 bases and V 8 bases, and 12 bases lay outside the gene matches. There are 15 residues in the CDR3. The CDR3 DNA reads TGTGCCAGCGGCCCGGGACAGGTGTCTTCTCAGCCCCAGCATTTT. It specifies CASGPGQVSSQPQHF.

The V gene is TRBV19, the J gene TRBJ2-2, with 9 bases fitting TRBD1. Germline CDR1 reads LNHDA; CDR2 reads SQIVND (reference sequence). Trimming cost V 6 bases and J 3 bases; bases outside gene matches: 5. This CDR3 contains 15 residues. CDR3 sequence: CASRPGQGYTGELFF. CDR3 nucleotide sequence: TGTGCCAGTAGACCGGGACAGGGCTACACCGGGGAGCTGTTTTTT.

DNA of the CDR3: TGTGCCAGCAGCTCGCAGACAGGGTCCACCGGGGAGCTGTTTTTT. Translated: CASSSQTGSTGELFF. The rearrangement joins TRBV7-9 to TRBJ2-2, with 7 positions matching TRBD1. V shed 4 bases, J shed 4 bases, and the junction held 6 bases outside the gene matches. The germline gives CDR1 SEHNR, CDR2 FQNEAQ (reference sequence). The CDR3 covers 15 residues.

The V call is TRBV5-1, the J call TRBJ2-1; 8 bases are a match to TRBD2. The CDR3 totals 19 residues. The J segment lost 0 bases and the V segment lost 0 bases, leaving 11 bases of the junction unmatched. The V gene's germline CDR1 is SGHRS and CDR2 YFSETQ. The CDR3 region is CASSLAAASGYRSYNEQFF. CDR3 nucleotide sequence: TGCGCCAGCAGCTTGGCCGCAGCTAGCGGGTACCGCTCCTACAATGAGCAGTTCTTC. Looking up the rest from reference TRBV5-1 and TRBJ2-1 gives the full variable domain: KAGVTQTPRYLIKTRGQQVTLSCSPISGHRSVSWYQQTPGQGLQFLFEYFSETQRNKGNFPGRFSGRQFSNSRSEMNVSTLELGDSALYLCASSLAAASGYRSYNEQFFGPGTRLTVL.

The chain couples TRBV5-1 to TRBJ1-3; a weak D match, TRBD1 (6 bases). This CDR3 is 17 amino acids long. V lost 0 bases and J 2 bases, leaving 15 bases between the germline ends. Looked up from germline, CDR1 is SGHRS and CDR2 is YFSETQ. The CDR3 spells CASSLAFPGVAGNTIYF. In nucleotides, the CDR3 is TGCGCCAGCAGCTTGGCCTTTCCAGGGGTGGCTGGAAACACCATATATTTT.

This rearrangement joins TRBV28 to TRBJ1-2; D not resolved. V gave up 6 bases and J gave up 5 bases, with 13 bases separating them. Germline V gene lookup returns CDR1 MDHEN and CDR2 SYDVKM. The CDR3 consists of 13 residues. The CDR3 loop reads CASREGVGYGYTF. The CDR3 nucleotides read TGTGCCAGCAGGGAGGGAGTTGGGTATGGCTACACCTTC.

The chain combines TRBV12-5 with TRBJ1-1, with D maybe TRBD1 (5 bases). This CDR3 is 14 amino acids long. The V gene's germline CDR1 is LGHNT and CDR2 FRNRAP. The V end lost 3 bases, the J end lost 5 bases, and 13 bases lay between the germline ends. CDR3 sequence: CASGLGTLWTEAFF. The DNA for the CDR3 is TGTGCTAGTGGTTTAGGGACCCTTTGGACTGAAGCTTTCTTT.